Below, one T cell receptor (beta chain) is given with its context. Its antigen remains unidentified. These data originate in a study of early T cells in non-severe SARS-CoV-2 infection. Study at large: Whole-blood bulk RNA, unsorted, was sequenced, and chains were unpaired. Study findings and constraints: Clonotype matching in VDJdb favored anti-spike CD8 responses and did not capture private and CD4 specificities.

V dropped 2 bases and J dropped 3 bases, with 15 bases sitting between them. The length of the CDR3 is 16 residues. The germline gives CDR1 SGHRS, CDR2 YFSETQ. The TCR library protocol attached unique molecular identifiers to the individual cDNA molecules. Using its own MiXCR run on the 5' RACE reads, TCRdb lists one record per CDR3 protein. The sample shows tens of thousands of distinct CDR3 sequences, approximately 5.9% of them seen only once. The source of this sequence is an adult who was a healthcare worker with PCR-confirmed SARS-CoV-2 infection or an uninfected control (not recorded which). V gene TRBV5-1 combines with J gene TRBJ2-1, with a weak D call TRBD2 (6 bases). Specimen: whole blood, collected at baseline. DNA of the CDR3: TGCGCCAGCAGCTTTGGGACTCCCATTAGCTACAATGAGCAGTTCTTC. Translation: CASSFGTPISYNEQFF.